Following are 22 T cell receptor beta chains from one sample sequenced in a study of neurological immune-mediated disorders. In TCRdb, the 5' RACE reads were re-called with MiXCR into one record per CDR3 protein. This table holds fewer than 35,000 distinct CDR3 sequences, roughly 4.4% found once. The sequenced sample was PBMCs. Receptors originate from a man aged 18 to 30 in good health.

In this sample, this clonotype turned up many times. V usage is TRBV5-1 and J usage is TRBJ1-1; 9 bases agree with TRBD1. Per germline, CDR1 SGHRS and CDR2 YFSETQ. V shed 7 bases, J shed 3 bases, and the junction held 10 bases outside the gene matches. The CDR3 consists of 15 residues. The CDR3 DNA follows: TGCGCCAGCCGGAGGCCCGGGACAGGGTACACTGAAGCTTTCTTT. Its protein is CASRRPGTGYTEAFF.

This clonotype was seen at least ten times. The chain combines TRBV4-2 with TRBJ2-7, with a tentative D call TRBD2 (6 bases). V lost 1 base and J 0 bases, leaving 10 bases between the germline ends. The CDR3 spans 15 residues. Germline lookup yields CDR1 LGHNA and CDR2 YNFKEQ. As DNA, the CDR3 is TGTGCCAGCAGCCAAGGTTACGGGAGCTCCTACGAGCAGTACTTC. Protein sequence: CASSQGYGSSYEQYF.

The chain links TRBV29-1 to TRBJ1-2; perhaps TRBD1 as D (5 bases). The CDR3 length is 12 residues. Trimming cost V 6 bases and J 2 bases, with 10 bases left between them. Germline assignment: CDR1 SQVTM and CDR2 ANQGSEA. In DNA form, the CDR3 reads TGCAGCGTGGAGGACACAAACTATGGCTACACCTTC. This translates into CSVEDTNYGYTF.

The V gene is TRBV7-2, the J gene TRBJ1-5, with D unclear. The length of the CDR3 is 15 residues. The V and J ends lost 1 base and 0 bases respectively, with 7 bases between them. Germline assignment: CDR1 SGHTA and CDR2 FQGNSA. This chain's CDR3 is CASSLVPVSNQPQHF. CDR3 sequence (DNA): TGTGCCAGCAGCTTAGTTCCGGTTAGCAATCAGCCCCAGCATTTT. Together with reference TRBV7-2 and TRBJ1-5, the CDR3 gives the full variable domain: GAGVSQSPSNKVTEKGKDVELRCDPISGHTALYWYRQSLGQGLEFLIYFQGNSAPDKSGLPSDRFSAERTGGSVSTLTIQRTQQEDSAVYLCASSLVPVSNQPQHFGDGTRLSIL.

This clonotype was counted many times. V and J are TRBV11-1 and TRBJ1-1; D unresolved. The CDR3 spans 15 residues. V was cut by 4 bases and J by 4 bases, with 16 bases left in between. Germline V CDR1 and CDR2: SGHAT, FQDESV (reference sequence). In DNA, the CDR3 is TGTGCCAGCAGCTATTACACCGCCTCGAGCACTGAAGCTTTCTTT. It specifies CASSYYTASSTEAFF.

In its sample, this clonotype was seen many times. This chain connects TRBV20-1 to TRBJ1-1, with 7 bases matching TRBD1. CDR1 is DFQATT and CDR2 is SNEGSKA in the germline V gene (reference sequence). J was trimmed by 2 bases and V by 3 bases; bases with no gene match: 9. This CDR3 comprises 15 residues. The DNA for the CDR3 is TGCAGTGCTAGGAAGACAGGGCAACTAAACACTGAAGCTTTCTTT. It is translated as CSARKTGQLNTEAFF.

This clonotype was recorded at least ten times. V usage is TRBV9 and J usage is TRBJ1-1; D gene ambiguous. The CDR3 is made up of 12 amino acids. In germline, CDR1 is SGDLS, CDR2 YYNGEE. Trimming took off 0 bases at V and 7 bases at J, with 7 bases between the two ends. For the CDR3, the DNA is TGTGCCAGCAGCGTAGAGGGAGGTGAAGCTTTCTTT. This codes for CASSVEGGEAFF.

This clonotype has ten or more counts. The V call is TRBV28, the J call TRBJ2-7; D is undetermined. The CDR3 runs to 12 residues. Deletions cut 6 bases from V and 4 bases from J, with 10 bases between. CDR1 MDHEN and CDR2 SYDVKM come from the germline V gene. The CDR3 protein is CASSLYGYEQYF. DNA of the CDR3: TGTGCCAGCAGCCTATATGGATACGAGCAGTACTTC.

The chain is built from TRBV15 and TRBJ2-6; D gene unclear. The V end was cut by 1 base, the J end by 3 bases, with 7 bases between. There are 15 residues in the CDR3. The V gene's germline CDR1 is LNHNV and CDR2 YYDKDF (reference sequence). CDR3 nucleotide sequence: TGTGCCACCAGCAGAGGTGGATTTGGGGCCAACGTCCTGACTTTC. It is translated as CATSRGGFGANVLTF.

This clonotype has ten or more counts. The chain links TRBV4-3 to TRBJ1-2; D gene unclear. The length of the CDR3 is 14 residues. V lost 0 bases to trimming and J lost 8 bases, with 13 bases between them. Germline V gives CDR1 LGHNA, CDR2 YSLEER. CDR3 DNA sequence: TGCGCCAGCAGCCAAGAGGCGAACAGACGGGGCTACACCTTC. It yields the protein CASSQEANRRGYTF.

This clonotype occurred many times. The chain combines TRBV7-3 with TRBJ1-1, with TRBD1 identical over 10 bases. This CDR3 has 15 residues. V trimming: 5 bases; J trimming: 3 bases; junction bases outside the gene matches: 6. Germline V gene data show CDR1 as SGHTA and CDR2 as FQGTGA. The CDR3 spells CASSTGQGGDTEAFF. CDR3 coding DNA: TGTGCCAGCAGCACTGGACAGGGGGGGGACACTGAAGCTTTCTTT. Full variable domain (missing parts from reference TRBV7-3 and TRBJ1-1): GAGVSQTPSNKVTEKGKYVELRCDPISGHTALYWYRQSLGQGPEFLIYFQGTGAADDSGLPNDRFFAVRPEGSVSTLKIQRTERGDSAVYLCASSTGQGGDTEAFFGQGTRLTVV.

This clonotype appeared many times. This chain links TRBV7-9 with TRBJ2-4; D may match TRBD1 or TRBD2 (5 bases each). Deletions cut 4 bases from V and 3 bases from J, with 13 bases between. CDR1 and CDR2 (germline): SEHNR, FQNEAQ (reference sequence). There are 15 residues in the CDR3. Written as DNA, the CDR3 is TGTGCCAGCAGCTCCCCCGGGGCCAGCAAAAACATTCAGTACTTC. It translates to CASSSPGASKNIQYF.

This clonotype has a count of ten or more. This chain uses TRBV29-1 with TRBJ1-2; D is undetermined. Trimming removed 3 bases from V and 4 bases from J, with 9 bases in between. Germline values: CDR1 SQVTM, CDR2 ANQGSEA. The CDR3 covers 12 residues. The DNA of the CDR3 is TGCAGCGTTGAGCCGGTATTCTATGGCTACACCTTC. Translating gives CSVEPVFYGYTF.

This clonotype was seen at least ten times. This sequence joins TRBV14 and TRBJ1-1; TRBD1 might be the D (5 bases). The germline gives CDR1 SGHDN, CDR2 FVKESK. CDR3 length: 15 amino acids. V lost 4 bases, J lost 1 base, and 13 bases lay in between. The CDR3 here is CASSRLVGGNTEAFF. Here the CDR3 DNA reads TGTGCCAGCAGCCGCCTAGTGGGGGGGAACACTGAAGCTTTCTTT. Looking up the rest from reference TRBV14 and TRBJ1-1 gives the full variable domain: EAGVTQFPSHSVIEKGQTVTLRCDPISGHDNLYWYRRVMGKEIKFLLHFVKESKQDESGMPNNRFLAERTGGTYSTLKVQPAELEDSGVYFCASSRLVGGNTEAFFGQGTRLTVV.

This clonotype was observed many times. The J gene is TRBJ1-2, the V gene TRBV5-5; TRBD1 matches at 8 bases. Germline V lookup: CDR1 SGHKS, CDR2 YYEKEE (reference sequence). There are 15 residues in the CDR3. J gave up 5 bases and V 3 bases, and 9 bases lay outside the gene matches. The CDR3 coding sequence is TGTGCCAGCAGCTACCCACAGGGGGTGGGTTATGGCTACACCTTC. It is translated as CASSYPQGVGYGYTF.

This clonotype was seen ten or more times. This sequence joins TRBV20-1 and TRBJ2-1, with 12 positions matching TRBD2. Germline assignment: CDR1 DFQATT and CDR2 SNEGSKA (reference sequence). The CDR3 extends over 13 amino acids. The V segment lost 7 bases and the J segment 9 bases; nucleotides outside the gene matches: 7. CDR3 nucleotides: TGCAGTGTTTCAGGACTAGCGGGGTTTGAGCAGTTCTTC. As protein: CSVSGLAGFEQFF.

The table lists this clonotype with many counts. The V and J genes are TRBV9 and TRBJ1-1; no firm D call. CDR1 and CDR2 (germline): SGDLS, YYNGEE. V dropped 4 bases and J dropped 1 base, with 11 bases sitting between them. CDR3 length: 14 amino acids. The CDR3 loop is CASSLGRPNTEAFF. The CDR3 coding sequence is TGTGCCAGCAGCCTAGGACGGCCGAACACTGAAGCTTTCTTT.

This clonotype has only a few counts. The CDR3 coding sequence is TGTGCCAGCAGTCGCTGGACAGGCAACACTGAAGCTTTCTTT. This gives the protein CASSRWTGNTEAFF. V is TRBV6-5 and J is TRBJ1-1, with TRBD1 matching over 7 bases. Germline assignment: CDR1 MNHEY and CDR2 SVGAGI. This CDR3 region has 14 residues. The junction had 5 bases not matched to a gene; V was cut back by 5 bases and J by 2 bases.

This clonotype was seen at least ten times. V is TRBV20-1 and J is TRBJ1-2; 8 bases are shared with TRBD1. The CDR3 has 16 amino acids. Germline V gene data show CDR1 as DFQATT and CDR2 as SNEGSKA (reference sequence). The V and J ends lost 3 bases and 6 bases, in that order; junction bases with no gene match: 15. CDR3 region: CSASDRRQGLTDGYTF. The CDR3, as DNA: TGCAGTGCTAGTGATCGACGACAGGGGTTAACGGATGGCTACACCTTC.

This clonotype was seen repeatedly, ten times or more. The chain recombines TRBV5-1 with TRBJ1-2; D remains unclear. V was trimmed by 5 bases and J by 4 bases, leaving 6 bases between them. Germline assignment: CDR1 SGHRS and CDR2 YFSETQ. This CDR3 is 11 amino acids long. The CDR3 DNA follows: TGCGCCAGCAGGGGAGCCTATGGCTACACCTTC. Translating it yields CASRGAYGYTF. Filled out from reference TRBV5-1 and TRBJ1-2, the complete variable domain reads KAGVTQTPRYLIKTRGQQVTLSCSPISGHRSVSWYQQTPGQGLQFLFEYFSETQRNKGNFPGRFSGRQFSNSRSEMNVSTLELGDSALYLCASRGAYGYTFGSGTRLTVV.

At least ten counts were recorded for this clonotype. This chain connects TRBV20-1 to TRBJ2-1; no definite D call. There are 10 residues in the CDR3. In germline, CDR1 is DFQATT, CDR2 SNEGSKA (reference sequence). CDR3 residues: CSPRSNEQFF. CDR3 bases: TGCAGCCCCAGGAGCAATGAGCAGTTCTTC.

This clonotype was detected many times. This chain joins TRBV20-1 and TRBJ1-3, with D perhaps matching TRBD1 (5 bases). This CDR3 is 16 amino acids long. Germline V gives CDR1 DFQATT, CDR2 SNEGSKA (reference sequence). The ends were cut back, 1 base at V and 4 bases at J, with 17 bases in the middle. The CDR3 is CSARAVPPGPGNTIYF. The CDR3 nucleotides read TGCAGTGCTAGAGCCGTCCCCCCGGGGCCCGGAAACACCATATATTTT.